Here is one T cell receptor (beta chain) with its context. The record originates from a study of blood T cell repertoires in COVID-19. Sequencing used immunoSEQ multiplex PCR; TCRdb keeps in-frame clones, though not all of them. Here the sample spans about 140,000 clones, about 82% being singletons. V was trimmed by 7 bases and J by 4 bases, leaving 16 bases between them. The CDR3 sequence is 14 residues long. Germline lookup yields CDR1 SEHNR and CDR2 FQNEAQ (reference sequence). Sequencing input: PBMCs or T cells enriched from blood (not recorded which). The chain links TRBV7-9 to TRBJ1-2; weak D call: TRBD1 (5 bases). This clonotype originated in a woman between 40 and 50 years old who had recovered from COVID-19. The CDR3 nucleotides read TGTGCCAGCACCGCTTTGGGGCTATTCTATGGCTACACCTTC. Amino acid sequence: CASTALGLFYGYTF.